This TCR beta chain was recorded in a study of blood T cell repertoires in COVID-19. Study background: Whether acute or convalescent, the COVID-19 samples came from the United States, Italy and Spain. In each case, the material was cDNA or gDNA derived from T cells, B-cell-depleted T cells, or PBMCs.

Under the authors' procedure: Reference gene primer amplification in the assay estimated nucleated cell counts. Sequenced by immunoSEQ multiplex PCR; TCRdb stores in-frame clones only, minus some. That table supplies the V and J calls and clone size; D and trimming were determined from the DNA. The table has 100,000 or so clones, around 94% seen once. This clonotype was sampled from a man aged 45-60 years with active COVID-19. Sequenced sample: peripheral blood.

CDR3 amino acids: CATSGDRRRNTGELFF. CDR3 DNA sequence: TGTGCCACCAGTGGAGACAGGAGACGAAACACCGGGGAGCTGTTTTTT. The chain uses TRBV24-1 and TRBJ2-2, with D tentatively TRBD1 (6 bases). The CDR3 totals 16 residues. V lost 5 bases and J 2 bases, leaving 14 bases between the germline ends. The germline V gene has CDR1 KGHDR and CDR2 SFDVKD.